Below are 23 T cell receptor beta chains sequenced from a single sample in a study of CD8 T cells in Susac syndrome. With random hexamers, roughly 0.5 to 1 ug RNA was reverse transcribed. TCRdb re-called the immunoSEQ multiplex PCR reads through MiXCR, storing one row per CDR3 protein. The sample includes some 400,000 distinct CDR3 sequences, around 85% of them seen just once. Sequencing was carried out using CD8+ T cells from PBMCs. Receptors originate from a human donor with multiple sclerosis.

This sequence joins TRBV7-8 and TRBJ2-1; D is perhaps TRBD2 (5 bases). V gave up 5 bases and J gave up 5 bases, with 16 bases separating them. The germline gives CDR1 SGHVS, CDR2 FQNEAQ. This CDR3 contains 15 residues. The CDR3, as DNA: TGTGCCAGCAGCCCAGGAGGCCGTCGGGACAATGAGCAGTTCTTC. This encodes CASSPGGRRDNEQFF.

CDR3 DNA: TGTGCCTGGAGCGTCCAGGGAGTCACTGGGGCCAACGTCCTGACTTTC. Protein: CAWSVQGVTGANVLTF. V is TRBV30 and J is TRBJ2-6; D possibly matches TRBD1 or TRBD2 (5 bases each). This CDR3 is built from 16 residues. Per germline, CDR1 GTSNPN and CDR2 SVGIG (reference sequence). The V gene lost 3 bases and the J gene lost 2 bases, with 14 bases spanning the gap.

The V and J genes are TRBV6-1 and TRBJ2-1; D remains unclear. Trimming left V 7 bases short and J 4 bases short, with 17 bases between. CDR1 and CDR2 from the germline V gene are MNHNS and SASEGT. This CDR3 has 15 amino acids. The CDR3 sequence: CASNFNLLDYNEQFF. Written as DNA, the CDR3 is TGTGCCAGCAACTTTAATCTACTTGATTACAATGAGCAGTTCTTC.

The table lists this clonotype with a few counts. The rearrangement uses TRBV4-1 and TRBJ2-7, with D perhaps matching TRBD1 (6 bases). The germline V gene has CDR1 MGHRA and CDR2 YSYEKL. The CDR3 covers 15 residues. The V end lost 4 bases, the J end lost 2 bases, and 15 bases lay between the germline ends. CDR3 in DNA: TGCGCCAGCAGCCGGGGCCAGGGGCGAACCTACGAGCAGTACTTC. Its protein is CASSRGQGRTYEQYF.

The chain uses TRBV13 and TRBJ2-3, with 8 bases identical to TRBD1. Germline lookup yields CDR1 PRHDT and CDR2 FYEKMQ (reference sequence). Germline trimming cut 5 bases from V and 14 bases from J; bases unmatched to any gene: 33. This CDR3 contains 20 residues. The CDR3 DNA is TGTGCCAGCAGCATTATGATGAGGGACGCGACAGGGGCTTTCCTGATTCGTTTGTATTTT. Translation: CASSIMMRDATGAFLIRLYF.

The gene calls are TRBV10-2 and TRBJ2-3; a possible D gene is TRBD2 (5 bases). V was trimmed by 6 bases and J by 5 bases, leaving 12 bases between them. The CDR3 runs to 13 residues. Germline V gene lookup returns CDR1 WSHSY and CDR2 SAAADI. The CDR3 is CASSSSGEDTQYF. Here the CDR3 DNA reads TGCGCCAGCAGCTCCTCCGGGGAAGATACGCAGTATTTT.

The CDR3 DNA sequence: TGTGCCAGCAGCGCCGGGAATTACAATGAGCAGTTCTTC. It is translated as CASSAGNYNEQFF. The rearrangement uses TRBV2 and TRBJ2-1; D might be TRBD2 (5 bases). CDR1 SNHLY and CDR2 FYNNEI come from the germline V gene. The CDR3 runs to 13 residues. V gave up 6 bases and J gave up 4 bases, with 10 bases separating them.

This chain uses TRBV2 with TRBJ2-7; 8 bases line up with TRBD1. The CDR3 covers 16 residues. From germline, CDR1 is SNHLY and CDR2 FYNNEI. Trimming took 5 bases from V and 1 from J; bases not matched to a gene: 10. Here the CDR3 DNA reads TGTGCCAGCAGTACCTACCGACAGGGGCCGTCCTACGAGCAGTACTTC. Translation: CASSTYRQGPSYEQYF.

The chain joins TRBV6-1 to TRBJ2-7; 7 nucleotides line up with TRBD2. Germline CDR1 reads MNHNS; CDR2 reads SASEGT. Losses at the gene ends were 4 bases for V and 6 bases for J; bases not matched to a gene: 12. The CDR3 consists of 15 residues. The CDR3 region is CASSGLTGGGFEQYF. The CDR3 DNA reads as TGTGCCAGCAGTGGGTTAACGGGAGGTGGGTTCGAGCAGTACTTC.

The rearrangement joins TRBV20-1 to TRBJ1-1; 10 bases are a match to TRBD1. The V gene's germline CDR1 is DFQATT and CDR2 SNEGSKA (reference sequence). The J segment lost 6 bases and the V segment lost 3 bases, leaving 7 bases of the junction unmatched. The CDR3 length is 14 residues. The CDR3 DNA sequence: TGCAGTGCTAGGGCGGACAGGGGGTACCCTGAAGCTTTCTTT. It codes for CSARADRGYPEAFF.

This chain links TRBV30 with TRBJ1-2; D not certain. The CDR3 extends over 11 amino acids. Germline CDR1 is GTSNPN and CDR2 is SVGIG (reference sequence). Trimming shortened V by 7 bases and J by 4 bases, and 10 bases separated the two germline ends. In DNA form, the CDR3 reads TGTGCCTTTCGGGAGGGCTATGGCTACACCTTC. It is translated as CAFREGYGYTF.

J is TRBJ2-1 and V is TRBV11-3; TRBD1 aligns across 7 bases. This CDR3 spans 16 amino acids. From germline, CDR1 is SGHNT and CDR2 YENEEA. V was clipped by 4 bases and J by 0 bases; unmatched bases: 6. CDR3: CASSWGQYDSYNEQFF. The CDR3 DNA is TGTGCCAGCAGCTGGGGACAGTACGACTCCTACAATGAGCAGTTCTTC.

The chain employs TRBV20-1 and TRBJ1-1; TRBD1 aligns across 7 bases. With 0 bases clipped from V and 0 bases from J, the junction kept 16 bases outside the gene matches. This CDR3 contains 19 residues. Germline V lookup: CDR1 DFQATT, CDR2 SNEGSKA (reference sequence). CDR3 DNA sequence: TGCAGTGCTAGAGAATTTGTGGGGGATTCAGGGGGTGTGAACACTGAAGCTTTCTTT. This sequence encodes CSAREFVGDSGGVNTEAFF.

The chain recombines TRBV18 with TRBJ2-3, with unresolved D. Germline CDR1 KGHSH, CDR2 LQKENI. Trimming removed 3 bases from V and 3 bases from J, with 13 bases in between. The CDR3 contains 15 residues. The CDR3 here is CASSPTGFGTDTQYF. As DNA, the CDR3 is TGTGCCAGCTCACCGACTGGTTTCGGGACAGATACGCAGTATTTT.

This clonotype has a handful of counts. CDR3 in amino acids: CASSYVGETGELFF. In DNA, the CDR3 is TGTGCCAGCAGTTACGTGGGGGAAACCGGGGAGCTGTTTTTT. The chain employs TRBV6-5 and TRBJ2-2, with D perhaps given as TRBD1 or TRBD2 (5 bases each). Trimming removed 2 bases at V and 5 bases at J, with 9 bases between. Germline V CDR1 and CDR2: MNHEY, SVGAGI. The CDR3 is made up of 14 amino acids.

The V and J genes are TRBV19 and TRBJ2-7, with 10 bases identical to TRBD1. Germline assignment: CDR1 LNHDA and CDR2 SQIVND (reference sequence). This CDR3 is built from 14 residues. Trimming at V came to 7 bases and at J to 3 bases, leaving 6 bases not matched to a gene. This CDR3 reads CASTVGTGVYEQYF. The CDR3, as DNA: TGTGCCAGTACGGTTGGGACAGGGGTCTACGAGCAGTACTTC.

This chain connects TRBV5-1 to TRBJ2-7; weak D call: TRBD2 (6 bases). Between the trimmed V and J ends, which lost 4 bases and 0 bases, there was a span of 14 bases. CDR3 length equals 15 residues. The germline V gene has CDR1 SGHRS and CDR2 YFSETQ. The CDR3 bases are TGCGCCAGCAGCCCGGGAGAGCTTAGCTCCTACGAGCAGTACTTC. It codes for CASSPGELSSYEQYF.

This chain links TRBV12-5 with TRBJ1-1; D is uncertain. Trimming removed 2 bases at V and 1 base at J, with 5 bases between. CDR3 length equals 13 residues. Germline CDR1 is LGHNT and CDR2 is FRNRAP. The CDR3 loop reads CASGLSTNTEAFF. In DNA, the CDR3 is TGTGCTAGTGGTTTGAGTACGAACACTGAAGCTTTCTTT. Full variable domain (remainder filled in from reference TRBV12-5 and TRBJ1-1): DARVTQTPRHKVTEMGQEVTMRCQPILGHNTVFWYRQTMMQGLELLAYFRNRAPLDDSGMPKDRFSAEMPDATLATLKIQPSEPRDSAVYFCASGLSTNTEAFFGQGTRLTVV.

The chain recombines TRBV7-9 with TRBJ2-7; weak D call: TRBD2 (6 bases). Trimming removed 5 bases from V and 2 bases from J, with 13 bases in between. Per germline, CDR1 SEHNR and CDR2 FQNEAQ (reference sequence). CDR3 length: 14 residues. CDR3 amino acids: CASSRRDGPYEQYF. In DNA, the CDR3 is TGTGCCAGCAGCCGGCGGGACGGACCCTACGAGCAGTACTTC.

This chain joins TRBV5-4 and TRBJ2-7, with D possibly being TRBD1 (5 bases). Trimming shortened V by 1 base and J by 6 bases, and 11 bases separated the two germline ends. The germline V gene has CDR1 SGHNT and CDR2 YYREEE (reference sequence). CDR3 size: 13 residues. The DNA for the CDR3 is TGTGCCAGCAGCTTGTCACAGGCGAGCGAGCAGTACTTC. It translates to CASSLSQASEQYF.

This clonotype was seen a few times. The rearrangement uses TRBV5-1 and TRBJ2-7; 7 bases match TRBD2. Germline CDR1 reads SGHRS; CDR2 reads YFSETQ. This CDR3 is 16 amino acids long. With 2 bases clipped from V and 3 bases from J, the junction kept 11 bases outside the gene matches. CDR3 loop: CASSFPPSGRLYEQYF. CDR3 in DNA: TGCGCCAGCAGCTTCCCCCCTAGCGGCCGACTCTACGAGCAGTACTTC.

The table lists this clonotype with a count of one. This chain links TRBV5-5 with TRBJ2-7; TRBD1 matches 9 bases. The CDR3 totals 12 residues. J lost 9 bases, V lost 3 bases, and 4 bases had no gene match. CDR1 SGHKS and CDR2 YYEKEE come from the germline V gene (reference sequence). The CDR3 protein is CASSWTGAAQYF. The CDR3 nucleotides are TGTGCCAGCAGCTGGACAGGGGCCGCGCAGTACTTC.

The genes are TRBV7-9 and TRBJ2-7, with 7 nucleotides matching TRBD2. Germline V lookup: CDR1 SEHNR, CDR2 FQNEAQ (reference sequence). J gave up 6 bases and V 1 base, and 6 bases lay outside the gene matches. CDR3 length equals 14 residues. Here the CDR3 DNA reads TGTGCCAGCAGCTTAGTAAGCGGGGCTTCCGAGCAGTACTTC. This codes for CASSLVSGASEQYF.